Listed here is a single T cell receptor beta chain. Antigen specificity is unknown. With a J-beta primer mix and a sample-barcoded 5' primer, a second PCR ran 7 to 11 cycles. TCRdb called the 5' RACE reads again in MiXCR, with one record for every CDR3 protein. The sample carries roughly 410,000 distinct CDR3 sequences, approximately 47% recorded once. This sample stems from a study of blood T cells in healthy people across ages. General study points: Older individuals had lower TCR beta diversity per million T cells (the decline was roughly linear).

Germline CDR1 reads SGHAT; CDR2 reads FQNNGV. The CDR3 has 16 amino acids. Source material: blood. The sequence derives from a man aged 55-75 years in good health. This rearrangement joins TRBV11-2 to TRBJ2-4; TRBD1 agrees at 7 bases. The better agreement between TRBJ2-7 and the DNA end casts doubt on the J call. CDR3 in DNA: TGTGCCAGCAGCTTAGCATTAGGGGGACAGTCCTACGAGCAGTACTTC. Translated: CASSLALGGQSYEQYF.